This TCR beta chain was identified in a study of T cell repertoires in cytomegalovirus infection. About the research overall: HLA-C-restricted CMV epitopes, recently identified, and well-studied HLA-B-restricted ones were used by the study. A matching HLA type, together with CMV infection, was signaled by public TCR beta signatures.

V dropped 1 base and J dropped 4 bases, with 6 bases sitting between them. CDR3 length equals 13 residues. Per the germline V gene, CDR1 is SGHVS and CDR2 is FQNEAQ. The study's findings and limits: Cumulative public TCR beta family frequency identified carriers of CMV plus the relevant HLA.

In its sample, this clonotype was seen many times. Antigen: not known. TCRdb re-called the reads through MiXCR, storing one row per CDR3 protein. The sample has about 920,000 distinct CDR3 sequences; around 31% are singletons. The chain couples TRBV7-8 to TRBJ2-3; perhaps D is TRBD1 or TRBD2 (5 bases each). The source of this sequence is a human donor in good health (CMV status not recorded). Some clones in this sample may be carry-over from other donors' samples. This specimen consisted of cultured CD8+ T cells from PBMCs, obtained from culture after CMV antigen stimulation. In DNA, the CDR3 is TGTGCCAGCAGCTTAGGGGGGTCAGATACGCAGTATTTT. As protein: CASSLGGSDTQYF.